A selection of T cell receptor beta chains follows, all from one sample in a study of blood T cell repertoires in COVID-19. Only in-frame clones appear in the TCRdb table, and some are missing; sequencing was by immunoSEQ multiplex PCR. The sample lists about 210,000 clones, approximately 90% occurring once. The sequenced sample was peripheral blood. These TCRs come from a middle-aged woman with acute or convalescent COVID-19. Each CDR3 is given with its conserved first and last residue. Each record gives: V gene, J gene, D gene, CDR3 DNA, CDR3 protein. D genes are given only for firm matches.

TRBV11-2	TRBJ1-2	-	TGTGCCAGCAGCTTAGGAGGGTACGGCTACACCTTC	CASSLGGYGYTF
TRBV6-4	TRBJ1-2	TRBD1	TGTGCCAGCAGTGACTCTATAGGGGGCGGCTACACCTTC	CASSDSIGGGYTF
TRBV18	TRBJ1-1	-	TGTGCCAGCTCACCACTGGGGGGGGAAAACACTGAAGCTTTCTTT	CASSPLGGENTEAFF
TRBV2	TRBJ1-3	-	TGTGCCAGCAGTGCTACCGGGACACAAAACTCTGGAAACACCATATATTTT	CASSATGTQNSGNTIYF
TRBV9	TRBJ2-2	-	TGTGCCAGCAGCGTATGGAGGGTCGACGGGGAGCTGTTTTTT	CASSVWRVDGELFF
TRBV23-1	TRBJ2-2	TRBD1	TGCGCCAGCAGTCCTCCCCGGACAGGGAACACCGGGGAGCTGTTTTTT	CASSPPRTGNTGELFF
TRBV19	TRBJ1-5	-	TGTGCCAGTAGGACCAGGTTTTCCCAGCATTTT	CASRTRFSQHF
TRBV4-1	TRBJ1-2	-	TGCGCCAGCAGCCACCAAGGTGACAGAATTCTTAACTATGGCTACACCTTC	CASSHQGDRILNYGYTF
TRBV12-3/TRBV12-4	TRBJ1-6	-	TGTGCCAGCAGCACAGGGAATTCACCCCTCCACTTT	CASSTGNSPLHF
TRBV6-5	TRBJ1-3	-	TGTGCCAGCAGTTACTCCGTACAATCGGGAAACACCATATATTTT	CASSYSVQSGNTIYF